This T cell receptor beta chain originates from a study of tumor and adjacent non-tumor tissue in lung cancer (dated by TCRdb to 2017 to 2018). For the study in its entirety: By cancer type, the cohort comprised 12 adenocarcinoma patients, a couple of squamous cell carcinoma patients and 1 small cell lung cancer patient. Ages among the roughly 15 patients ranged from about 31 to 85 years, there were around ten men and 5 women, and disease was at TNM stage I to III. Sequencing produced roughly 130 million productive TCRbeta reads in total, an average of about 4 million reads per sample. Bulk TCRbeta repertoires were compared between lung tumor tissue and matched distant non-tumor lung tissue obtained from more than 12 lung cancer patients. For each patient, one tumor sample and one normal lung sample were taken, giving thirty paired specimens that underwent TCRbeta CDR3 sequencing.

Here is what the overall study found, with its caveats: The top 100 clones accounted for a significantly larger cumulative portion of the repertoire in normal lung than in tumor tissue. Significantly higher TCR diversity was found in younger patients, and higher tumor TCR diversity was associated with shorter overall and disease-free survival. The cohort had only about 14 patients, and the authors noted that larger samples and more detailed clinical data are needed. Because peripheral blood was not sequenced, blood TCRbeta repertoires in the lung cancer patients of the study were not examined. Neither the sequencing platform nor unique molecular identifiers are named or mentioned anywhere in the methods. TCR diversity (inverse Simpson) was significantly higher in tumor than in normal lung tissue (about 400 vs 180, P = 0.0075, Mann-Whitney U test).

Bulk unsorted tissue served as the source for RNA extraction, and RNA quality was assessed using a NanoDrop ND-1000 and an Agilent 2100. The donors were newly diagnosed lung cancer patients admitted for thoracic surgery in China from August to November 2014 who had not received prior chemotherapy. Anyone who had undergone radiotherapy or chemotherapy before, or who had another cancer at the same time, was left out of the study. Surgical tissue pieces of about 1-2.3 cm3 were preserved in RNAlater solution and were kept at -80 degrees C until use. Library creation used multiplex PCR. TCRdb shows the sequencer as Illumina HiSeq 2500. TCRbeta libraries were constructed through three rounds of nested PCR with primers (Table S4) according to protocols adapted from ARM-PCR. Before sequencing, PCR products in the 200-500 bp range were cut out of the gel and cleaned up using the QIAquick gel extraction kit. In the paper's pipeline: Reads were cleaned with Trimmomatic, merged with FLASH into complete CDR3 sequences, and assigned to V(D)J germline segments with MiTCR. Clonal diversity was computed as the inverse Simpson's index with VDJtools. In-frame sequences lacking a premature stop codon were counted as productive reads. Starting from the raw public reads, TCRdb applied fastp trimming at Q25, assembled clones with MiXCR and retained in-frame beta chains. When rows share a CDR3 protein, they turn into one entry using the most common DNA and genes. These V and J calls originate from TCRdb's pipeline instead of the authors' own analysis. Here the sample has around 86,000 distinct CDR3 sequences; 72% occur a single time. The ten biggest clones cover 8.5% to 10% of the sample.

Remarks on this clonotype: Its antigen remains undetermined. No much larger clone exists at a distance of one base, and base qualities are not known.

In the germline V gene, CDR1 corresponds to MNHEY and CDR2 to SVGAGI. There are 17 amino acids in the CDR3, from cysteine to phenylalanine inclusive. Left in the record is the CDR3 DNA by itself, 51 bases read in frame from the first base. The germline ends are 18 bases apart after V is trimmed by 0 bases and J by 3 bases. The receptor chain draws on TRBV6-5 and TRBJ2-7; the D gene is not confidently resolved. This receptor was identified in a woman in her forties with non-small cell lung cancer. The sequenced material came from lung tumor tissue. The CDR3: CASSYSMSWVSCYEQYF. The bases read TGTGCCAGCAGTTACTCGATGTCATGGGTCAGCTGCTACGAGCAGTACTTC.